A selection of T cell receptor beta chains follows, all from one sample in a study of shared clonotypes between healthy human individuals. The table came from immunoSEQ multiplex PCR; TCRdb's copy has only in-frame clones and leaves some out. The sample yields about 2 million clones, roughly 95% seen once. The specimen was naive CD8+ T cells sorted from blood. The receptors originated from a man aged 18-30 years in good health. The CDR3 runs from the conserved cysteine through the conserved F or W. The D gene is left open where the match is weak. Where a row states a size, it is once, few, many or the class of an expanded clone; other rows omit it.

j_call d_call v_call clone_size cdr3_aa cdr3_nt
TRBJ2-2 TRBD2 TRBV27 - CAAGGTSNTGELFF TGTGCCGCTGGGGGGACTAGCAACACCGGGGAGCTGTTTTTT
TRBJ2-7 - TRBV6-5 - CASSYGTNYEQYF TGTGCCAGCAGTTACGGGACAAACTACGAGCAGTACTTC
TRBJ2-1 - TRBV2 - CASIEGRFSYNEQFF TGTGCCAGCATCGAAGGCAGATTCTCCTACAATGAGCAGTTCTTC
TRBJ1-1 - TRBV27 - CASSLLGANTEAFF TGTGCCAGCAGTTTATTAGGGGCGAACACTGAAGCTTTCTTT
TRBJ2-1 TRBD2 TRBV10-3 - CAISDRGASGSHLGSYNEQFF TGTGCCATCAGTGACAGGGGGGCTAGCGGGAGCCATTTGGGCTCCTACAATGAGCAGTTCTTC
TRBJ2-7 - TRBV6-5 - CASSYSMGAREQYF TGTGCCAGCAGTTACTCGATGGGGGCGAGAGAGCAGTACTTC
TRBJ1-4 - TRBV6-6 - CASSYPSEGANEKLFF TGTGCCAGCAGTTACCCCTCTGAGGGGGCTAATGAAAAACTGTTTTTT
TRBJ2-7 TRBD1 TRBV28 - CASSSAGGYEQYF TGTGCCAGCAGTTCCGCAGGGGGTTACGAGCAGTACTTC
TRBJ2-3 TRBD2 TRBV7-9 - CASSFGERGFDNTQYF TGTGCCAGCAGCTTCGGGGAGCGGGGGTTCGACAATACGCAGTATTTT
TRBJ1-1 - TRBV13 - CASSFWEAPLIFF TGTGCCAGCAGCTTCTGGGAGGCTCCGCTTATTTTCTTT
TRBJ2-5 - TRBV9 - CASSVGSYQETQYF TGTGCCAGCAGCGTCGGCTCGTACCAAGAGACCCAGTACTTC
TRBJ2-1 TRBD2 TRBV4-1 - CASSQLLAEFSYNEQFF TGCGCCAGCAGCCAACTTCTAGCGGAGTTCTCCTACAATGAGCAGTTCTTC
TRBJ2-1 - TRBV13 - CASSLGGADEQFF TGTGCCAGCAGCTTGGGGGGCGCGGATGAGCAGTTCTTC
TRBJ2-7 - TRBV5-8 once CASSLREVPYEQYF TGTGCCAGCAGCTTAAGGGAGGTTCCCTACGAGCAGTACTTC
TRBJ1-2 - TRBV11-2 - CASSASNYGYTF TGTGCCAGCAGCGCCAGTAACTATGGCTACACCTTC
TRBJ2-7 - TRBV4-3 - CASSQDWDGWPVYEQYF TGCGCCAGCAGCCAAGATTGGGACGGCTGGCCAGTCTACGAGCAGTACTTC
TRBJ1-2 TRBD1 TRBV28 - CASSSPRETGGWGYTF TGTGCCAGCAGTTCCCCTCGCGAGACAGGGGGCTGGGGCTACACCTTC
TRBJ2-7 TRBD2 TRBV7-9 once CASSLAGLAGGYEQYF TGTGCCAGCAGCTTAGCCGGGCTAGCGGGGGGCTACGAGCAGTACTTC
TRBJ2-3 - TRBV2 - CASSDWAGESTDTQYF TGTGCCAGCAGTGATTGGGCAGGAGAAAGCACAGATACGCAGTATTTT
TRBJ2-5 - TRBV7-9 - CASSHSRWGHQETQYF TGTGCCAGCAGCCACAGCAGGTGGGGTCACCAAGAGACCCAGTACTTC
TRBJ1-4 TRBD1 TRBV7-9 - CASSLDFGLGQGEKLFF TGTGCCAGCAGCTTAGACTTTGGTTTGGGACAGGGTGAAAAACTGTTTTTT
TRBJ1-1 - TRBV4-1 - CASSQAVRGNTEAFF TGCGCCAGCAGCCAAGCCGTCCGGGGGAACACTGAAGCTTTCTTT